The entry below describes one T cell receptor (beta chain). What it recognizes is unknown. The PCR ran on 60 Vbeta and 13 Jbeta primers. Assay: immunoSEQ multiplex PCR; the TCRdb copy retains only in-frame clones and omits some. Of 150,000 to 200,000 clones in the sample, approximately 80% are singletons; the top ten hold 1.6%. These data belong to a study of cytomegalovirus exposure and HLA in healthy donors. General observations from the study: Some V segments, TRBV6-2 and TRBV6-3 among them, were indistinguishable and were therefore excluded. Published work reported that the classifier diagnosed cytomegalovirus status with high specificity and sensitivity.

The CDR3 loop spans 14 amino acids. CDR1 is SGHVS, CDR2 FQNEAQ, per germline. Trimming stripped 2 bases from V and 0 bases from J, with 7 bases between. Material for sequencing was PBMCs. This TCR was sampled from a woman aged 25 to 39 in good health and CMV-seronegative. This sequence joins TRBV7-8 and TRBJ1-1; a possible D gene is TRBD1 (6 bases). The CDR3: CASSLRGLNTEAFF. CDR3 nucleotide sequence: TGTGCCAGCAGCTTAAGGGGGTTGAACACTGAAGCTTTCTTT.